The table lists the clone carrying this T cell receptor beta chain with a few counts. Trimming shortened V by 2 bases and J by 6 bases, and 14 bases separated the two germline ends. The CDR3 length is 14 residues. In germline, CDR1 is GTSNPN, CDR2 SVGIG (reference sequence). This table comes from immunoSEQ multiplex PCR, and its TCRdb copy is limited to in-frame clones, with some not included. This sample carries 2.3 million or so clones, 85% to 95% of them seen once, and the ten largest clones take approximately 0.4%. Donors were Caucasian adults residing in Nashville, Tennessee, USA. This sample was included in a study of shared clonotypes between healthy human individuals. Background on the study: Aged between 18 and 49, the donors were a couple of women and a few men.

This TCR came from a man aged 18 to 30 in good health. Some clones in this sample may be carry-over from other donors' samples. This chain links TRBV30 with TRBJ1-5, with a possible D match to TRBD1 (5 bases). The specimen was naive CD4+ T cells from PBMCs. The subset is: CD45RA+ positively selected. CDR3 coding DNA: TGTGCCTGGAGTTCCCCCCGCCAGGGTCAGCCCCAGCATTTT. Residues: CAWSSPRQGQPQHF.